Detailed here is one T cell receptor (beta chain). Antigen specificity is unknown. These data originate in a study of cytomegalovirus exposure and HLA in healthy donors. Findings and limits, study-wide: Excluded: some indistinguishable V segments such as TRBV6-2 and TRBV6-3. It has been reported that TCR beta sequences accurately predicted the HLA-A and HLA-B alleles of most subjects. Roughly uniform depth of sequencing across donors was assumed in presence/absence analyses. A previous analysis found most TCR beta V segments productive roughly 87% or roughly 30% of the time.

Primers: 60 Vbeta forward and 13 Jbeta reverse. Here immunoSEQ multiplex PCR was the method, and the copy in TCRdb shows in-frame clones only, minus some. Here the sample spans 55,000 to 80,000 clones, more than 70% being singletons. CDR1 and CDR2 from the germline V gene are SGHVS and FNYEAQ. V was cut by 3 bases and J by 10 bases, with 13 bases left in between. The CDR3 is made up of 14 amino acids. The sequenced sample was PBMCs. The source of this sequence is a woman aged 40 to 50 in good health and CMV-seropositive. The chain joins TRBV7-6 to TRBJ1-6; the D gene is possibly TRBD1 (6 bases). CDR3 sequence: CASSFRGNGSPLHF. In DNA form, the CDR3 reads TGTGCCAGCAGCTTTAGGGGGAACGGGTCACCCCTCCACTTT.